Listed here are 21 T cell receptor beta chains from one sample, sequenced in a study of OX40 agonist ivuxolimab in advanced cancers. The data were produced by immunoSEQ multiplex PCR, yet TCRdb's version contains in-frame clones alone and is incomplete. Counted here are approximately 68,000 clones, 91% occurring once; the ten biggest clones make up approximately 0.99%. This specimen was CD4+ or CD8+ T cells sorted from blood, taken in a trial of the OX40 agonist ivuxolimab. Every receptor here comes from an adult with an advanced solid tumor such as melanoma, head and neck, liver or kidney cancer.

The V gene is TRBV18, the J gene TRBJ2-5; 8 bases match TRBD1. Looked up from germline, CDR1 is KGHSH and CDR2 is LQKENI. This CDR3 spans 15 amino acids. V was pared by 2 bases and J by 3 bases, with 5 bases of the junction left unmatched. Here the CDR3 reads CASSPGQGAEETQYF. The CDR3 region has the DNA TGTGCCAGCTCACCAGGGCAGGGGGCAGAAGAGACCCAGTACTTC.

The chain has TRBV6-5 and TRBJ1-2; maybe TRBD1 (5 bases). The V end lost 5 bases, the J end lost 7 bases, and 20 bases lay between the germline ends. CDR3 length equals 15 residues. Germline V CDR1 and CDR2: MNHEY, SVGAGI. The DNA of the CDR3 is TGTGCCAGCAGTCGAGATGGGAAGGGGCAGGGTGGCTACACCTTC. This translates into CASSRDGKGQGGYTF.

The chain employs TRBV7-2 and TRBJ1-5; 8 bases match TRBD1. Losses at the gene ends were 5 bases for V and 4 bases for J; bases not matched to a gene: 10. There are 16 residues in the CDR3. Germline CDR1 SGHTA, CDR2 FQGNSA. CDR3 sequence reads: CASSTSGNRGNQPQHF. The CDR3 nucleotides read TGTGCCAGCAGCACGTCTGGTAACAGGGGGAATCAGCCCCAGCATTTT.

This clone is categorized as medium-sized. As DNA, the CDR3 is TGTGCCAGCAGCTCCGTCGGCGGGTCACCCCTCCACTTT. This translates into CASSSVGGSPLHF. The chain recombines TRBV7-6 with TRBJ1-6; D is unclear. Deletions cut 4 bases from V and 10 bases from J, with 11 bases between. The CDR3 runs to 13 residues. Germline CDR1 is SGHVS and CDR2 is FNYEAQ. The variable domain in full, with the rest retrieved from reference TRBV7-6 and TRBJ1-6, is GAGVSQSPRYKVTKRGQDVALRCDPISGHVSLYWYRQALGQGPEFLTYFNYEAQQDKSGLPNDRFSAERPEGSISTLTIQRTEQRDSAMYRCASSSVGGSPLHFGNGTRLTVT.

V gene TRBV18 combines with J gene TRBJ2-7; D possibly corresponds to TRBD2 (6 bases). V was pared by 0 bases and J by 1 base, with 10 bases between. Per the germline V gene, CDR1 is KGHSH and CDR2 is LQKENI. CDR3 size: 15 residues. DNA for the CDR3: TGTGCCAGCTCACCACCGTCGGGGACTTCCTACGAGCAGTACTTC. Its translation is CASSPPSGTSYEQYF.

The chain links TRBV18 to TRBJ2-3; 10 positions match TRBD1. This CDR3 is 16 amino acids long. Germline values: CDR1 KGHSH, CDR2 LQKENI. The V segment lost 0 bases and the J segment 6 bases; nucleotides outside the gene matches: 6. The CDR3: CASSPPRQGARDTQYF. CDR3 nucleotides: TGTGCCAGCTCACCACCGAGACAGGGGGCTCGGGATACGCAGTATTTT.

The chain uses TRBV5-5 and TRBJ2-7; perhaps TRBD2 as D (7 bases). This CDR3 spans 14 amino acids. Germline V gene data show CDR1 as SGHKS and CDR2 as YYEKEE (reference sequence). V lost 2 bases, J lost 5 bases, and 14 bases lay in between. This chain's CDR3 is CASSFRGAFDEQYF. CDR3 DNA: TGTGCCAGCAGCTTTCGGGGGGCTTTCGACGAGCAGTACTTC.

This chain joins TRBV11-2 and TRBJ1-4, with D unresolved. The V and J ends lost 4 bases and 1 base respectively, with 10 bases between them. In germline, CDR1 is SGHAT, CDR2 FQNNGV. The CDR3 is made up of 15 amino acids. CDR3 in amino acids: CASSSSTRTNEKLFF. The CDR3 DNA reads TGTGCCAGCAGCTCATCAACGAGAACTAATGAAAAACTGTTTTTT.

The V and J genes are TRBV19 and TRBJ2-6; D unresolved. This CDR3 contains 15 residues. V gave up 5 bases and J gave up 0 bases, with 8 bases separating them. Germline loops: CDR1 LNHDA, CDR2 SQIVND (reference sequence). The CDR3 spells CASSPHSSGANVLTF. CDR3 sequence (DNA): TGTGCCAGTAGTCCCCACTCCTCTGGGGCCAACGTCCTGACTTTC.

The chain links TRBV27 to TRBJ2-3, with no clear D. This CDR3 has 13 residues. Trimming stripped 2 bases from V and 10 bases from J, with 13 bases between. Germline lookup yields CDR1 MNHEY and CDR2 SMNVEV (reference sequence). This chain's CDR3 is CASSLVPPKAQYF. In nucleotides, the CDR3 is TGTGCCAGCAGTTTAGTCCCCCCTAAAGCGCAGTATTTT.

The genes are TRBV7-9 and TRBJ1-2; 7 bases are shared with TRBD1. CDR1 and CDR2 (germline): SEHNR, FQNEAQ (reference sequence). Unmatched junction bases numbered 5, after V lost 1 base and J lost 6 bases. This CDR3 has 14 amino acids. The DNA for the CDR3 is TGTGCCAGCAGCTTAGGTGGGCAGGGGGATGGCTACACCTTC. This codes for CASSLGGQGDGYTF.

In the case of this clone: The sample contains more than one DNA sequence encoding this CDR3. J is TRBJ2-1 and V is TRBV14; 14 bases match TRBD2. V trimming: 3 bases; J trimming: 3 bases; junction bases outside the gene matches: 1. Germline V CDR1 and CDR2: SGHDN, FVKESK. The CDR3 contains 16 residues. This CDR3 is CASSQGTSGSYNEQFF. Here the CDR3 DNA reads TGTGCCAGCAGCCAGGGGACTAGCGGGAGCTACAATGAGCAGTTCTTC.

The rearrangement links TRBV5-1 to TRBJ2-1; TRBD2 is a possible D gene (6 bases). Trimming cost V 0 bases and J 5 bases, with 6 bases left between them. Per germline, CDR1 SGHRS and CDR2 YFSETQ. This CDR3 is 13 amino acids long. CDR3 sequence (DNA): TGCGCCAGCAGCTTGGGGACTAACAATGAGCAGTTCTTC. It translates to CASSLGTNNEQFF.

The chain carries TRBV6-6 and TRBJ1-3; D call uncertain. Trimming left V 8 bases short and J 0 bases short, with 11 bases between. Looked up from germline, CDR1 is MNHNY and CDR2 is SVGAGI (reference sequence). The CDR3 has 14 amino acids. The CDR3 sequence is CASVEDPSGNTIYF. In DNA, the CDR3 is TGTGCCAGCGTCGAGGACCCCTCTGGAAACACCATATATTTT.

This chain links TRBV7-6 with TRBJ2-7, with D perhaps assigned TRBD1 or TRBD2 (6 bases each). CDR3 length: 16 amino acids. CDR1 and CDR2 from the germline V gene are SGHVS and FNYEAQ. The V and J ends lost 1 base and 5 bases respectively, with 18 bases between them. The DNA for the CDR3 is TGTGCCAGCAGCTTAGGCGCTTGGGGGGCCCGGGACGAGCAGTACTTC. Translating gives CASSLGAWGARDEQYF.

The CDR3 loop reads CASRGGRYSYNEQFF. The DNA for the CDR3 is TGTGCCAGCAGGGGAGGTAGATACTCCTACAATGAGCAGTTCTTC. V and J are TRBV5-4 and TRBJ2-1; D may be TRBD2 (6 bases). V lost 5 bases and J lost 0, with 12 bases in between. The CDR3 consists of 15 residues. Looked up from germline, CDR1 is SGHNT and CDR2 is YYREEE (reference sequence).

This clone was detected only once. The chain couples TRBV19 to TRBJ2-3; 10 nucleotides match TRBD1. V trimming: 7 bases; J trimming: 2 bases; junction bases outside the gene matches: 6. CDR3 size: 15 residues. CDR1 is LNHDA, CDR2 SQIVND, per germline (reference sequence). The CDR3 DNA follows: TGTGCCAGTAAGGCGGGACAGGGGTACACAGATACGCAGTATTTT. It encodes CASKAGQGYTDTQYF.

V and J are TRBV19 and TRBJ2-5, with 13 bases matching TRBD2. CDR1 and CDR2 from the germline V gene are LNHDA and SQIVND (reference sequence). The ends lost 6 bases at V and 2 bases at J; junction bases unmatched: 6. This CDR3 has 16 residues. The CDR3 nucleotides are TGTGCCAGTAGCCGACTAGCGGGAGGCCGTCAAGAGACCCAGTACTTC. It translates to CASSRLAGGRQETQYF. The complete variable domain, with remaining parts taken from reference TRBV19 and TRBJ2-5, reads DGGITQSPKYLFRKEGQNVTLSCEQNLNHDAMYWYRQDPGQGLRLIYYSQIVNDFQKGDIAEGYSVSREKKESFPLTVTSAQKNPTAFYLCASSRLAGGRQETQYFGPGTRLLVL.

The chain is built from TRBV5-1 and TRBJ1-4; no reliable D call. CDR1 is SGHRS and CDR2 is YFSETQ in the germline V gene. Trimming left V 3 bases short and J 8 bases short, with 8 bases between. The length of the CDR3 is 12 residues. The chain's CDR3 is CASSSGGEKLFF. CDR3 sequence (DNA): TGCGCCAGCAGCTCGGGCGGAGAAAAACTGTTTTTT. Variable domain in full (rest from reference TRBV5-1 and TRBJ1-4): KAGVTQTPRYLIKTRGQQVTLSCSPISGHRSVSWYQQTPGQGLQFLFEYFSETQRNKGNFPGRFSGRQFSNSRSEMNVSTLELGDSALYLCASSSGGEKLFFGSGTQLSVL.

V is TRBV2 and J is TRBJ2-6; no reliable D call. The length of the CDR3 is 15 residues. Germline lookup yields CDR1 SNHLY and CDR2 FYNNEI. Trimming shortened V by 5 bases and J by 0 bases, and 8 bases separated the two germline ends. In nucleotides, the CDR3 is TGTGCCAGCAGTCCGTTCCCCTCTGGGGCCAACGTCCTGACTTTC. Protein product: CASSPFPSGANVLTF.

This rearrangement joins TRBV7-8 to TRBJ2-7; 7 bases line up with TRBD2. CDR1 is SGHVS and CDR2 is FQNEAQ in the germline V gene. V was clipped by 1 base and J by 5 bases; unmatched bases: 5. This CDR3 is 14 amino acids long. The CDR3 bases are TGTGCCAGCAGCTTAGATGCAGGGAGGGACGAGCAGTACTTC. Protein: CASSLDAGRDEQYF.